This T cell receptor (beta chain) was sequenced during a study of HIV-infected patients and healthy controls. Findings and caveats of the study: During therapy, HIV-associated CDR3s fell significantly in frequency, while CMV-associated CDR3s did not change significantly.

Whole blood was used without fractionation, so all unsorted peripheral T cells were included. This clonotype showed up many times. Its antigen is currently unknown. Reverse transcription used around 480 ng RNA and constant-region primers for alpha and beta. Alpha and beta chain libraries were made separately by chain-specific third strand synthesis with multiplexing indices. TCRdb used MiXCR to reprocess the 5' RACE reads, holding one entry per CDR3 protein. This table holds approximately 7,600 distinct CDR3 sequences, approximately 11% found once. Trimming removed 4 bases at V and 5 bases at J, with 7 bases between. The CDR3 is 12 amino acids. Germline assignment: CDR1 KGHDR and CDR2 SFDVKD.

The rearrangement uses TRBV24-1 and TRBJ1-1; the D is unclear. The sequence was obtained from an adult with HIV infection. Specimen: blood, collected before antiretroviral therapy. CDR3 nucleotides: TGTGCCACCAGTGACGGACGGACTGAAGCTTTCTTT. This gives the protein CATSDGRTEAFF.